These T cell receptor beta chains were read from a single sample in a study of vaccination and CD4 T cells after COVID-19. TCRdb re-called the PCR reads through MiXCR, storing one row per CDR3 protein. Of fewer than 20,000 distinct CDR3 sequences in the sample, 25% to 30% were seen once. These receptors lack a known antigen. What was sequenced was cultured CD4+ T cells from blood. All receptors derive from a human donor with COVID-19. Each CDR3 is given with its conserved first and last residue. The D gene is left open where the match is weak. Clone size is given for some rows only: seen once, a few or many times, or a class if the clone is expanded.

NA	NA	TRBV6-5	TRBJ1-5	CASSYFLGDTGPQHF	TGTGCCAGCAGTTACTTCCTCGGGGACACGGGGCCCCAGCATTTT
NA	NA	TRBV6-1	TRBJ2-7	CASSTDPSSYEQYF	TGTGCCAGCAGTACCGACCCGAGCTCCTACGAGCAGTACTTC
few	NA	TRBV28	TRBJ1-2	CASSLRDKVRYGYTF	TGTGCCAGCAGTTTAAGGGACAAAGTCCGATATGGCTACACCTTC
NA	NA	TRBV11-2	TRBJ1-3	CASSLLRSSGNTIYF	TGTGCCAGCAGCCTCCTACGGAGCTCTGGAAACACCATATATTTT
few	NA	TRBV6-5	TRBJ1-6	CASSFSRSPNAPLHF	TGTGCCAGCAGTTTCTCTCGGTCACCAAACGCACCCCTCCACTTT
NA	NA	TRBV30	TRBJ2-5	CAWSVLLSGRRGQETQYF	TGTGCCTGGAGTGTACTCTTATCGGGTCGTAGGGGACAAGAGACCCAGTACTTC
NA	NA	TRBV7-2	TRBJ1-1	CASSLQLWNTEAFF	TGTGCCAGCAGCTTACAGCTATGGAACACTGAAGCTTTCTTT
few	NA	TRBV12-3/TRBV12-4	TRBJ1-1	CASSLQGRTEAFF	TGTGCCAGCAGTTTACAGGGGCGCACTGAAGCTTTCTTT
NA	NA	TRBV5-6	TRBJ1-6	CASSLGPPEPLHF	TGTGCCAGCAGCTTGGGACCCCCGGAACCCCTCCACTTT
NA	NA	TRBV4-3	TRBJ2-3	CASSQGGLAQITDTQYF	TGCGCCAGCAGCCAAGGGGGGCTAGCCCAAATAACAGATACGCAGTATTTT
few	NA	TRBV6-1	TRBJ1-2	CASSEGFRGSYGYTF	TGTGCCAGCAGTGAAGGTTTCAGAGGCTCCTATGGCTACACCTTC
NA	TRBD1	TRBV11-3	TRBJ2-1	CASSLETGGFNEQFF	TGTGCCAGCAGCTTAGAGACAGGGGGGTTCAATGAGCAGTTCTTC
NA	NA	TRBV19	TRBJ2-7	CASSATVDEQYF	TGTGCCAGTAGTGCCACCGTGGACGAGCAGTACTTC
few	NA	TRBV5-5	TRBJ1-2	CASFLRLQDYGYTF	TGTGCCAGCTTCCTACGGCTACAGGACTATGGCTACACCTTC
few	TRBD1	TRBV10-3	TRBJ2-5	CAISEPPGQGAETQYF	TGTGCCATCAGTGAGCCCCCGGGACAGGGGGCCGAGACCCAGTACTTC
NA	NA	TRBV5-4	TRBJ1-2	CASSLRGRSPTFYGYTF	TGTGCCAGCAGCCTCAGGGGTCGGTCGCCTACTTTCTATGGCTACACCTTC
NA	TRBD2	TRBV6-5	TRBJ2-1	CASSYSLAGGGDNEQFF	TGTGCCAGCAGTTACTCCTTAGCGGGGGGGGGCGACAATGAGCAGTTCTTC
few	NA	TRBV2	TRBJ2-1	CASCVDNEQFF	TGTGCCAGCTGTGTTGACAATGAGCAGTTCTTC
once	NA	TRBV21-1	TRBJ2-1	CASSPPRTKDEQFF	TGTGCCAGCAGCCCTCCTCGGACGAAGGATGAGCAGTTCTTC
once	NA	TRBV18	TRBJ1-5	CASSPKGTWDSNQPQHF	TGTGCCAGCTCACCCAAGGGGACATGGGATTCCAATCAGCCCCAGCATTTT
few	TRBD1	TRBV19	TRBJ1-6	CASRGQGDSPLHF	TGTGCCAGTAGGGGACAGGGGGATTCACCCCTCCACTTT
medium-sized	NA	TRBV27	TRBJ1-5	CASRTVPLSNQPQHF	TGTGCCAGCAGGACAGTCCCCCTTAGCAATCAGCCCCAGCATTTT
NA	TRBD1	TRBV2	TRBJ1-5	CASSATGTGGNSNQPQHF	TGTGCCAGCAGCGCGACCGGGACAGGAGGAAATAGCAATCAGCCCCAGCATTTT
few	TRBD1	TRBV2	TRBJ1-1	CASSERGAGGTEAFF	TGTGCCAGCAGTGAGAGGGGGGCAGGGGGCACTGAAGCTTTCTTT
NA	NA	TRBV2	TRBJ1-5	CASSENVGGGNQPQHF	TGTGCCAGCAGTGAAAATGTGGGGGGAGGCAATCAGCCCCAGCATTTT
few	NA	TRBV7-2	TRBJ2-7	CASSLEVRSYEQYF	TGTGCCAGCAGCTTAGAGGTCCGCTCCTACGAGCAGTACTTC
few	NA	TRBV7-2	TRBJ2-7	CASSPEPGYEQYF	TGTGCCAGCAGCCCGGAACCGGGATACGAGCAGTACTTC
medium-sized	NA	TRBV27	TRBJ1-2	CASRRERSANYGYTF	TGTGCCAGCAGGAGGGAGCGGTCAGCTAACTATGGCTACACCTTC
few	TRBD1	TRBV20-1	TRBJ1-2	CSLTQGYGFGYTF	TGCAGTTTGACACAGGGGTACGGGTTTGGCTACACCTTC
NA	NA	TRBV12-3/TRBV12-4	TRBJ2-4	CASSLAGSNIQYF	TGTGCCAGCAGTTTGGCGGGTAGCAACATTCAGTACTTC